This TCR beta chain emerged from a study of blood T cell repertoires in COVID-19. Across the study: Italy, Spain and the United States were the sources of the convalescent and acute COVID-19 samples.

Source study methods: It was from reference gene primer amplification that nucleated cell counts were estimated. Method: immunoSEQ multiplex PCR; TCRdb's copy keeps in-frame clones and lacks some. The D gene and trimming were derived from the DNA, and the V and J assignments and clone size from that table. This table has approximately 100,000 clones, around 89% appearing once. The CDR3 is 15 amino acids. Trimming took 0 bases from V and 1 from J, leaving 7 bases between them. Germline lookup yields CDR1 MGHRA and CDR2 YSYEKL. The chain employs TRBV4-1 and TRBJ1-3; maybe TRBD1 (5 bases). The clonotype originates from a human donor with acute or convalescent COVID-19. The donor label of this sample is uncertain. The source material was peripheral blood. The CDR3 DNA sequence: TGCGCCAGCAGCCAAGAGGGGGGGTCTGGAAACACCATATATTTT. Translation gives CASSQEGGSGNTIYF.